These 9 T cell receptor beta chains came from one sample sequenced in a study of cytomegalovirus exposure and HLA in healthy donors (dated by TCRdb to 2017 to 2019). Libraries were made using the immunoSEQ multiplex PCR assay. A mixture of 60 forward primers for TCR Vbeta segments and 13 reverse primers for TCR Jbeta segments was used in the multiplex PCR. TCRdb provides this immuneACCESS table in a form limited to in-frame rearrangements. Some clones are lacking; in checked studies, under half of them reflect an unresolved V gene, and why the rest are absent is not known. Here the sample has some 93,000 clones; approximately 80% occur a single time. The ten largest clones take up about 3.8% of the sample. Sequenced material: PBMCs. The source is a man aged 50 or older in good health and CMV-seronegative.

This chain links TRBV2 with TRBJ1-2; TRBD1 might be the D (6 bases). Germline lookup yields CDR1 SNHLY and CDR2 FYNNEI. V was cut by 7 bases and J by 4 bases, with 13 bases left in between. This CDR3 comprises 13 residues. DNA of the CDR3: TGTGCCAGCATCGGGGGGGCACTCTATGGCTACACCTTC. Protein: CASIGGALYGYTF.

The chain joins TRBV9 to TRBJ1-4; the match to TRBD1 covers 8 bases. After removal of 1 base from V and 7 bases from J, the junction contained 3 bases not matched to a gene. The CDR3 totals 14 residues. Germline V lookup: CDR1 SGDLS, CDR2 YYNGEE. CDR3 bases: TGTGCCAGCAGCGTACAGGGGGCGAGTGAAAAACTGTTTTTT. Translation: CASSVQGASEKLFF. The full variable domain, in which reference TRBV9 and TRBJ1-4 provide the parts outside the CDR3, is DSGVTQTPKHLITATGQRVTLRCSPRSGDLSVYWYQQSLDQGLQFLIQYYNGEERAKGNILERFSAQQFPDLHSELNLSSLELGDSALYFCASSVQGASEKLFFGSGTQLSVL.

J is TRBJ2-1 and V is TRBV5-1; D is perhaps TRBD2 (6 bases). Trimming left V 0 bases short and J 10 bases short, with 8 bases between. Looked up from germline, CDR1 is SGHRS and CDR2 is YFSETQ. The CDR3 runs to 12 residues. CDR3 in amino acids: CASSLGTSEQFF. CDR3 bases: TGCGCCAGCAGCTTGGGAACTAGCGAGCAGTTCTTC.

The rearrangement joins TRBV7-9 to TRBJ1-1; TRBD1 is a possible D gene (5 bases). The CDR3 length is 14 residues. Trimming took 1 base from V and 6 from J, leaving 12 bases between them. Germline V CDR1 and CDR2: SEHNR, FQNEAQ (reference sequence). The chain's CDR3 is CASSLGQGGSEAFF. CDR3 sequence (DNA): TGTGCCAGCAGCTTAGGTCAGGGTGGGTCTGAAGCTTTCTTT.

V usage is TRBV19 and J usage is TRBJ2-1; 7 positions match TRBD1. Germline CDR1 LNHDA, CDR2 SQIVND (reference sequence). V was pared by 5 bases and J by 7 bases, with 5 bases of the junction left unmatched. The CDR3 is 13 residues long. The chain's CDR3 is CASSETGENEQFF. CDR3 coding DNA: TGTGCCAGTAGTGAAACAGGGGAAAATGAGCAGTTCTTC.

The chain couples TRBV7-9 to TRBJ2-7, with 9 bases that match TRBD1. Trimming at V came to 6 bases and at J to 4 bases, leaving 10 bases not matched to a gene. Germline V gene sequence: CDR1 SEHNR, CDR2 FQNEAQ (reference sequence). CDR3 size: 15 residues. The CDR3 coding sequence is TGTGCCAGCAGTCATCCGGGACAGGGATGGTACGAGCAGTACTTC. Amino acids: CASSHPGQGWYEQYF.

This clone was recorded once. The V call is TRBV6-1, the J call TRBJ2-7; TRBD1 agrees at 7 bases. The CDR3 consists of 14 residues. The germline V gene has CDR1 MNHNS and CDR2 SASEGT. V lost 6 bases to trimming and J lost 0 bases; unmatched junction nucleotides: 5. CDR3 residues: CASSPQGVSYEQYF. The DNA of the CDR3 is TGTGCCAGCAGCCCCCAGGGGGTCTCCTACGAGCAGTACTTC.

This clone came up a few times. This chain connects TRBV19 to TRBJ2-1; tentative D call: TRBD2 (6 bases). Germline assignment: CDR1 LNHDA and CDR2 SQIVND (reference sequence). The V end was cut by 3 bases, the J end by 15 bases, with 15 bases between. This CDR3 region has 12 residues. In DNA form, the CDR3 reads TGTGCCAGTAGTATTGGGAGGAGGACTCCGTTCTTC. Protein: CASSIGRRTPFF.

The gene calls are TRBV5-1 and TRBJ1-2; D is undetermined. Trimming took off 0 bases at V and 5 bases at J, with 14 bases between the two ends. The CDR3 consists of 15 residues. Germline-derived CDR1 and CDR2 are SGHRS and YFSETQ. The CDR3 spells CASSLGREGSYGYTF. The CDR3 nucleotides read TGCGCCAGCAGCTTGGGGCGGGAGGGCTCTTATGGCTACACCTTC.